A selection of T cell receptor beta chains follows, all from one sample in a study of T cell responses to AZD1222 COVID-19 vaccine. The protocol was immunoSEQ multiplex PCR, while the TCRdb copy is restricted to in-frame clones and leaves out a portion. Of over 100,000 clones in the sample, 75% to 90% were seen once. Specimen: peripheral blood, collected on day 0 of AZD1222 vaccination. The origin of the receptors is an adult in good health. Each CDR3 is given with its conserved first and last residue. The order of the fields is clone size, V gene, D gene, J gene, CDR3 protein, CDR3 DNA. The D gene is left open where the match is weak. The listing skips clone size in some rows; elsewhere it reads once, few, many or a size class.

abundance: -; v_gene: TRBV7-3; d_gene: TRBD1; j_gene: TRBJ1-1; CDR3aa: CASSLSGGPDNTEAFF; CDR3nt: TGTGCCAGCAGCCTCTCAGGGGGCCCGGACAACACTGAAGCTTTCTTT
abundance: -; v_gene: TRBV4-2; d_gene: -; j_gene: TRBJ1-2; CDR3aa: CASSPGGLTDYGYTF; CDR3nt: TGTGCCAGCAGCCCCGGCGGACTCACGGACTATGGCTACACCTTC
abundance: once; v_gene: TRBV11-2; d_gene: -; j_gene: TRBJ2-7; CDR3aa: CASSLVIPANEQYF; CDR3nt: TGTGCCAGCAGCTTAGTAATCCCGGCTAACGAGCAGTACTTC
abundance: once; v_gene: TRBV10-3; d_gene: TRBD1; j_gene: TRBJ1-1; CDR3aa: CAISPTGDTEAFF; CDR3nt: TGTGCCATCAGTCCGACAGGGGACACTGAAGCTTTCTTT
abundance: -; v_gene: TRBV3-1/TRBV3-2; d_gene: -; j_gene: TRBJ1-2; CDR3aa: CATGSWGYGYTF; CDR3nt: TGTGCCACGGGCTCGTGGGGATATGGCTACACCTTC
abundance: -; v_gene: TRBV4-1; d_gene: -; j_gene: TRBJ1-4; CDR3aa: CASSARAGHNEKLFF; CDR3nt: TGCGCCAGCAGCGCACGAGCTGGACATAATGAAAAACTGTTTTTT
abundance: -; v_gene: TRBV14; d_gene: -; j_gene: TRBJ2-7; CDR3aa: CASSLTDSYEQYF; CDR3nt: TGTGCCAGCAGCCTGACAGACTCCTACGAGCAGTACTTC
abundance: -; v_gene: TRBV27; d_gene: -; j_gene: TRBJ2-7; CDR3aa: CASSARLEFYEQYF; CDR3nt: TGTGCCAGCAGCGCCCGACTAGAATTCTACGAGCAGTACTTC
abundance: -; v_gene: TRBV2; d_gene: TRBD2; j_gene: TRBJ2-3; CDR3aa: CASRGAGGRF; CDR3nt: TGTGCCAGCAGGGGAGCGGGAGGGCGATTT
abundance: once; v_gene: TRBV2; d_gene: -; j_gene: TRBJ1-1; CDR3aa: CASSVYNRDHTEAFF; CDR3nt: TGTGCCAGCAGCGTCTATAACAGGGATCATACTGAAGCTTTCTTT
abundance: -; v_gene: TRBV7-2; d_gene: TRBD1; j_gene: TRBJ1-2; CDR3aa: CASSLTGQDGYTF; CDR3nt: TGTGCCAGCAGTTTGACAGGGCAGGATGGCTACACCTTC
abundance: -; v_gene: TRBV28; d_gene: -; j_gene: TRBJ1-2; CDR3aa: CASSLWGLGGRSGYTF; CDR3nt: TGTGCCAGCAGTTTATGGGGTTTGGGTGGGCGCAGTGGCTACACCTTC
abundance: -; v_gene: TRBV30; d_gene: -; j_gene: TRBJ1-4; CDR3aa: CACPGRSLVTEKLFF; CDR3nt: TGTGCCTGCCCAGGCCGGAGCTTGGTGACTGAAAAACTGTTTTTT
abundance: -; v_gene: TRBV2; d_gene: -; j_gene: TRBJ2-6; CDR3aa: CASSEPLGAYSGANVLTF; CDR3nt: TGTGCCAGCAGTGAACCTCTTGGTGCATACTCTGGGGCCAACGTCCTGACTTTC
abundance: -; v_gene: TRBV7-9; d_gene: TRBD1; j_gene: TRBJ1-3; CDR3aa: CASSHSGTGPGNTIYF; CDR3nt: TGTGCCAGCAGCCACTCCGGGACAGGGCCTGGAAACACCATATATTTT
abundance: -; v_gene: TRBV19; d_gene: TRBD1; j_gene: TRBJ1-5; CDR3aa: CASSMDRVGNQPQHF; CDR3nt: TGTGCCAGTAGTATGGACAGGGTCGGCAATCAGCCCCAGCATTTT
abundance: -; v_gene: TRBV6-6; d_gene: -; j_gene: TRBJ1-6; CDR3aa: CASGVQESPLHF; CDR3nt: TGTGCCAGCGGCGTACAGGAGTCACCCCTCCACTTT
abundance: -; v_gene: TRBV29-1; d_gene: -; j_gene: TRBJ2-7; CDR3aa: CSVEGTGVGEQYF; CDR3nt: TGCAGCGTTGAAGGGACCGGGGTGGGCGAGCAGTACTTC
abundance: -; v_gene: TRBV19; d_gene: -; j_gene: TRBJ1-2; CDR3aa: CASSQSLQGYTGYTF; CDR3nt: TGTGCCAGTAGCCAGTCCTTACAGGGATATACTGGCTACACCTTC
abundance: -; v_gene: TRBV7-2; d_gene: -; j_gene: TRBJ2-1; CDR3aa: CASSLAFSSYNEQFF; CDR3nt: TGTGCCAGCAGCTTAGCATTTAGCTCCTACAATGAGCAGTTCTTC
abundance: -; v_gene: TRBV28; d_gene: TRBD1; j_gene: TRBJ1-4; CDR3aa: CASSLGTVPEKLFF; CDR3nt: TGTGCCAGCAGCCTCGGGACAGTACCTGAAAAACTGTTTTTT
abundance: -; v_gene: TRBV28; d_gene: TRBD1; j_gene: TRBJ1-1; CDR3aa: CASSSTDGTGNAEAFF; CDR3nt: TGTGCCAGCAGCTCTACTGACGGGACAGGGAACGCTGAAGCTTTCTTT
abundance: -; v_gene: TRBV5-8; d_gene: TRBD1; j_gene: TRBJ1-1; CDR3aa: CASSADRAKAFF; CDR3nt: TGTGCCAGCAGCGCCGACAGGGCTAAAGCTTTCTTT
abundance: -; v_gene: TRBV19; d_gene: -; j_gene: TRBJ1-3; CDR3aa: CASSMRLSGNTIYF; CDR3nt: TGTGCCAGTAGTATGCGGCTCTCTGGAAACACCATATATTTT
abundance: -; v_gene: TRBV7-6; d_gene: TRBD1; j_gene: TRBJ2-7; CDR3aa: CASSFGQARAAYEQYF; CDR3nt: TGTGCCAGCAGCTTTGGACAGGCCCGGGCCGCCTACGAGCAGTACTTC
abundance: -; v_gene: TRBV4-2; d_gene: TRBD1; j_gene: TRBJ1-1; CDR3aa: CASSRRQGASMNTEAFF; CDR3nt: TGTGCCAGCAGCCGTAGACAGGGGGCCTCCATGAACACTGAAGCTTTCTTT
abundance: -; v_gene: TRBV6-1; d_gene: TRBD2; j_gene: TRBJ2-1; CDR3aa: CASSERSGTSGVYNEQFF; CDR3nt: TGTGCCAGCAGTGAACGATCCGGGACTAGCGGGGTTTACAATGAGCAGTTCTTC
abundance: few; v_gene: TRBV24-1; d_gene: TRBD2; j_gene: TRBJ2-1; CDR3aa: CATSDPASGSSYNEQFF; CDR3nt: TGTGCCACCAGTGACCCTGCTAGCGGGAGCTCCTACAATGAGCAGTTCTTC
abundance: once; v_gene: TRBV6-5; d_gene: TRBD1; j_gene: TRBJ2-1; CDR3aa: CAGTGYGNEQFF; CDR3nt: TGTGCCGGGACAGGGTACGGGAATGAGCAGTTCTTC
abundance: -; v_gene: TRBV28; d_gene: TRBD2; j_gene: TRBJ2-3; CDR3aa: CASSTSAGTSGRGLDTQYF; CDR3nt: TGTGCCAGCAGTACAAGTGCCGGGACTAGCGGGAGGGGGTTAGATACGCAGTATTTT
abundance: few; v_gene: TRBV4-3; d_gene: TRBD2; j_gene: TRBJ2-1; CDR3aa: CASSQDLVAGGDNEQFF; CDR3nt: TGCGCCAGCAGCCAAGATCTAGTAGCGGGGGGAGACAATGAGCAGTTCTTC
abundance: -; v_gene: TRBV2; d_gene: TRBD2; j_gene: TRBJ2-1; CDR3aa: CASRLAGGRGGQFF; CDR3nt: TGTGCCAGCCGACTAGCGGGAGGCCGGGGTGGGCAGTTCTTC
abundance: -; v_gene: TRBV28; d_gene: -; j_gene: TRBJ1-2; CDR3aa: CASTGLDGSYGYTF; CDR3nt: TGTGCCAGCACCGGGTTAGACGGCTCCTATGGCTACACCTTC
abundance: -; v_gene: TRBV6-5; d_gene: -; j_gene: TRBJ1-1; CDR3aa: CASSYEGDTEAFF; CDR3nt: TGTGCCAGCAGTTACGAGGGGGACACTGAAGCTTTCTTT
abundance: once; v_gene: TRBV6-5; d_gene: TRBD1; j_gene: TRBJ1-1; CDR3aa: CASTLITGETEAFF; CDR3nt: TGTGCCAGCACCCTCATAACAGGGGAGACTGAAGCTTTCTTT
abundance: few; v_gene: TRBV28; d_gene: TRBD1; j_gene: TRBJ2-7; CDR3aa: CASSLRGQASEEQYF; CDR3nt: TGTGCCAGCAGTTTAAGGGGACAGGCCTCCGAGGAGCAGTACTTC
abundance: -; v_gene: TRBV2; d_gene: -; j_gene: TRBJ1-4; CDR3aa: CASSDLRVSSQNEKLFF; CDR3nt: TGTGCCAGCAGTGACCTTCGAGTAAGCTCCCAGAATGAAAAACTGTTTTTT